This T cell receptor (beta chain) was obtained from a study of response to subunit inactivated influenza vaccine. TCRdb re-called the RT-PCR reads through MiXCR, storing one row per CDR3 protein. The sample contains hundreds of thousands of distinct CDR3 sequences, 10% to 15% of which appear only once. This clonotype was seen a few times. The TCR originated in a man aged 45-65 years who received an inactivated influenza vaccine. The starting material was PBMCs from blood, obtained 45 days after vaccination.

CDR3 in amino acids: CASSQDGNSPLHF. In nucleotides, the CDR3 is TGCGCCAGCAGCCAAGATGGGAATTCACCCCTCCACTTT. This chain joins TRBV4-3 and TRBJ1-6, with unresolved D. The CDR3 has 13 amino acids. Trimming shortened V by 0 bases and J by 7 bases, and 4 bases separated the two germline ends. Germline loops: CDR1 LGHNA, CDR2 YSLEER.